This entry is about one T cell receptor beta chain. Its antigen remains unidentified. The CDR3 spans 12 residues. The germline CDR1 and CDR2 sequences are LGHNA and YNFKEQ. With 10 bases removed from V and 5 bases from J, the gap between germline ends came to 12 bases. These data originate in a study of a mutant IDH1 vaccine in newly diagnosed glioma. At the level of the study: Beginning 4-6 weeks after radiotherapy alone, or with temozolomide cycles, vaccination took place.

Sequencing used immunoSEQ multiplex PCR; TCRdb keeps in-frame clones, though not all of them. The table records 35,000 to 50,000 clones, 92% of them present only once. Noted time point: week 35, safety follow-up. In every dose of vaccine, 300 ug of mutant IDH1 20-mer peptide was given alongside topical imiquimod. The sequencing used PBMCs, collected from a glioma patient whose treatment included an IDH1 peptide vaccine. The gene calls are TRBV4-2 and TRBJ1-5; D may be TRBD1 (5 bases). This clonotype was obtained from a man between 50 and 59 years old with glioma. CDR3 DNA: TGTGCCAACCGGAAAGGGGATCAGCCCCAGCATTTT. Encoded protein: CANRKGDQPQHF.